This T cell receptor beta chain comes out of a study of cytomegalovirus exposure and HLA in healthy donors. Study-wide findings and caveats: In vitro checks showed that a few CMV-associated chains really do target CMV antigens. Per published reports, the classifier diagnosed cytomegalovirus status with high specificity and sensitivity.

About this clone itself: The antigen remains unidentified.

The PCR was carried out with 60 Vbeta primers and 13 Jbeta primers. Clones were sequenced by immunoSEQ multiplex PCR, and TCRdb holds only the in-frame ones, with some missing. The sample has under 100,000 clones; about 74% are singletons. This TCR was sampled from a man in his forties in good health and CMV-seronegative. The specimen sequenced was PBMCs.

DNA for the CDR3: TGTGCCAGCAGCTTAGAGCCTCCGGGACTGGACTACGAGCAGTACTTC. It yields the protein CASSLEPPGLDYEQYF. The gene calls are TRBV7-3 and TRBJ2-7; possibly TRBD2 for D (6 bases). This CDR3 region has 16 residues. Germline V lookup: CDR1 SGHTA, CDR2 FQGTGA. The V and J ends lost 2 bases and 3 bases respectively, with 17 bases between them.